The subject of this entry is one TCR beta chain. Its target is not known. Germline lookup yields CDR1 LNHDA and CDR2 SQIVND (reference sequence). The CDR3 totals 14 residues. Trimming left V 3 bases short and J 5 bases short, with 11 bases between. The data are from a study of T cell responses to AZD1222 COVID-19 vaccine. Study in general: Pooling of second doses given at about 4 or about 12 weeks was done. Study results and limitations: Repertoires were obtained solely post-peak T cell response. Unmutated variant regions are reportedly targeted by nearly half of spike-specific TCRs.

Sequencing was performed with immunoSEQ multiplex PCR; in TCRdb, only in-frame clones are kept and a portion is missing. The repertoire consists of under 200,000 clones, with 85% to 95% occurring once and the leading ten covering around 4%. This chain uses TRBV19 with TRBJ1-5; D is unresolved. The clonotype comes from an adult in good health. The material sequenced was peripheral blood, taken on day 0 of AZD1222 vaccination. CDR3 bases: TGTGCCAGTAGTATGGAGCAGGCGGATCAGCCCCAGCATTTT. It specifies CASSMEQADQPQHF.